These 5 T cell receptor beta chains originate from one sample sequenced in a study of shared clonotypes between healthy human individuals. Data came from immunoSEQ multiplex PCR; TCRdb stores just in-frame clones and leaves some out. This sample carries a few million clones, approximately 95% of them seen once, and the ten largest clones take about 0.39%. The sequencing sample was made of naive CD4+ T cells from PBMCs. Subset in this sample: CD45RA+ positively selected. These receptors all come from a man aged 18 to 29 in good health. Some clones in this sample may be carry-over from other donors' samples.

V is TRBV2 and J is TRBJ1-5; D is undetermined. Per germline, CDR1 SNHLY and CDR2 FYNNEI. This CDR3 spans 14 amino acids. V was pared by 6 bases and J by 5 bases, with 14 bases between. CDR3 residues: CASSPDGTYQPQHF. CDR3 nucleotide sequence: TGTGCCAGCAGCCCCGACGGTACATATCAGCCCCAGCATTTT.

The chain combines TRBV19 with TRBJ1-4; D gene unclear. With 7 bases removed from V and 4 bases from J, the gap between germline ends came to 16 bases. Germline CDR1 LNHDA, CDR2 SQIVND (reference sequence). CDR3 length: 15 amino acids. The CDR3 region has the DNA TGTGCCAGTACCACTCCGACTATGGATAATGAAAAACTGTTTTTT. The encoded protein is CASTTPTMDNEKLFF. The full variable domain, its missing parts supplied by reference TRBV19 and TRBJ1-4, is DGGITQSPKYLFRKEGQNVTLSCEQNLNHDAMYWYRQDPGQGLRLIYYSQIVNDFQKGDIAEGYSVSREKKESFPLTVTSAQKNPTAFYLCASTTPTMDNEKLFFGSGTQLSVL.

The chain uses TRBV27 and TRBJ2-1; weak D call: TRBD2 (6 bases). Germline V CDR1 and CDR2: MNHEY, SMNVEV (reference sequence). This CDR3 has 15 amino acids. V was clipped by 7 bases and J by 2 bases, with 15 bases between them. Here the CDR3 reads CASTLRGGAYNEQFF. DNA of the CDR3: TGTGCCAGCACCCTCCGCGGAGGGGCCTACAATGAGCAGTTCTTC.

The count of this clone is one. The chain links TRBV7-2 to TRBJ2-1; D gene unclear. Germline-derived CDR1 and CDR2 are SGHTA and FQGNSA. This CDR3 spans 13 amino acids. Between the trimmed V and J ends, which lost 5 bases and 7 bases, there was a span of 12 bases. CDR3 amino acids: CASSPMGRNEQFF. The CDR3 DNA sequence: TGTGCCAGCAGCCCTATGGGCAGGAATGAGCAGTTCTTC.

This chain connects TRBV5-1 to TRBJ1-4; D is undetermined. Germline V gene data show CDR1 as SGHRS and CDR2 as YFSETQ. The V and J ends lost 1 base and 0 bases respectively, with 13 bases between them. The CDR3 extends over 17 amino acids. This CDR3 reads CASSLKGPSATNEKLFF. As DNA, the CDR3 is TGCGCCAGCAGCTTGAAGGGCCCGAGTGCAACTAATGAAAAACTGTTTTTT.